The TCR beta chain described here comes from a study of monozygotic twins with inflammatory bowel disease. Reanalyzing the 5' RACE reads, TCRdb keeps one entry per CDR3 protein, without DNA. This sample contains 330,000 or so distinct CDR3 sequences. This CDR3 has 14 residues. Germline V gives CDR1 SGHTA, CDR2 FQGTGA. Sequencing was done on a sample of blood. The rearrangement uses TRBV7-3 and TRBJ2-5; TCRdb returns TRBD1, unconfirmable since there is no DNA. This clonotype was obtained from a human donor with ulcerative colitis or Crohn's disease, or a healthy co-twin of an affected twin (not recorded which). The CDR3 loop is CASSTGGPRETQYF.